The 23 T cell receptor beta chains given below trace back to one sample, sequenced in a study of T-cell memory formation after mild COVID-19. TCRdb re-analysed the 5' RACE reads in MiXCR, keeping a single row per CDR3 protein. The sample has about 250,000 distinct CDR3 sequences, 15% to 20% seen once; the top ten hold about 3.5%. Sequencing was carried out using PBMCs or a T cell subset sorted from them (not recorded which). These receptors were collected from a man between 18 and 35 years old who had mild COVID-19 (a few samples of this study predate the infection). Cell type and time point are not known.

The chain employs TRBV20-1 and TRBJ2-1; weak D call: TRBD2 (5 bases). The germline gives CDR1 DFQATT, CDR2 SNEGSKA (reference sequence). Trimming removed 5 bases at V and 8 bases at J, with 16 bases between. The CDR3 has 13 residues. For the CDR3, the DNA is TGCAGTGCTCCTTGGACTGGGCGGGATGAGCAGTTCTTC. Translating gives CSAPWTGRDEQFF.

In this sample, this clonotype turned up a few times. Here the CDR3 DNA reads TGCGCCAGCAGCCAAGGGCAGGGGCTCCACTATGGCTACACCTTC. It encodes CASSQGQGLHYGYTF. The chain is built from TRBV4-1 and TRBJ1-2, with D possibly matching TRBD1 (6 bases). Trimming removed 1 base from V and 3 bases from J, with 12 bases in between. Germline assignment: CDR1 MGHRA and CDR2 YSYEKL. This CDR3 is built from 15 residues.

The V gene is TRBV11-1, the J gene TRBJ1-1; D is unclear. V shed 3 bases and J shed 12 bases, with 14 bases lying between them. The CDR3 is 12 amino acids. Germline V gene lookup returns CDR1 SGHAT and CDR2 FQDESV (reference sequence). The CDR3 sequence: CASSLGVRTPFF. The CDR3 DNA reads as TGTGCCAGCAGCTTGGGTGTCCGGACCCCTTTCTTT. Supplemented by reference TRBV11-1 and TRBJ1-1, the full variable domain reads EAEVAQSPRYKITEKSQAVAFWCDPISGHATLYWYRQILGQGPELLVQFQDESVVDDSQLPKDRFSAERLKGVDSTLKIQPAELGDSAMYLCASSLGVRTPFFGQGTRLTVV.

The chain carries TRBV4-1 and TRBJ2-3, with 13 bases matching TRBD2. Germline V gene sequence: CDR1 MGHRA, CDR2 YSYEKL. After removal of 0 bases from V and 5 bases from J, the junction contained 8 bases not matched to a gene. CDR3 length equals 18 residues. CDR3 sequence reads: CASSQEVRTSGGIDTQYF. The CDR3 DNA is TGCGCCAGCAGCCAAGAGGTTAGGACTAGCGGGGGTATAGATACGCAGTATTTT.

This chain joins TRBV2 and TRBJ2-1; 7 bases agree with TRBD2. This CDR3 comprises 15 residues. CDR1 SNHLY and CDR2 FYNNEI come from the germline V gene. V was pared by 6 bases and J by 8 bases, with 13 bases of the junction left unmatched. The CDR3 DNA reads as TGTGCCAGCAGCCAGGAGGGAGGACTAGTCGATGAGCAGTTCTTC. Translated, it gives CASSQEGGLVDEQFF.

On this clonotype itself: Just one base apart from a much larger clone, this may be a read error. The V and J genes are TRBV5-6 and TRBJ1-2; unclear D gene. Deletions cut 0 bases from V and 7 bases from J, with 10 bases between. Germline V gene lookup returns CDR1 SGHDT and CDR2 YYEEEE. CDR3 length equals 13 residues. This chain's CDR3 is CASSLEHYGGYTF. DNA for the CDR3: TGTGCCAGCAGCTTGGAACACTACGGTGGCTACACCTTC.

This clonotype was observed a handful of times. The chain is built from TRBV6-6 and TRBJ1-5; D may be TRBD1 (6 bases). Trimming pared 7 bases from V and 4 bases from J, leaving 14 bases between. The germline V gene has CDR1 MNHNY and CDR2 SVGAGI (reference sequence). This CDR3 is built from 14 residues. CDR3 amino acids: CASTSGAGNQPQHF. In DNA form, the CDR3 reads TGTGCCAGCACCTCGGGGGCGGGGAATCAGCCCCAGCATTTT.

This chain uses TRBV5-1 with TRBJ1-6; D uncertain. Trimming stripped 0 bases from V and 7 bases from J, with 17 bases between. In germline, CDR1 is SGHRS, CDR2 YFSETQ. This CDR3 contains 17 residues. CDR3 amino acids: CASSLAGYDSGNSPLHF. The CDR3, as DNA: TGCGCCAGCAGCTTGGCCGGGTACGATTCGGGGAATTCACCCCTCCACTTT.

This clonotype was seen a few times. This chain uses TRBV6-5 with TRBJ2-3; no clear D gene. The V and J ends lost 8 bases and 11 bases respectively, with 17 bases between them. Germline values: CDR1 MNHEY, CDR2 SVGAGI. CDR3 length: 12 amino acids. CDR3 in DNA: TGTGCCAGCGGAGCCCCACGGCGCGTGCAGTATTTT. The encoded protein is CASGAPRRVQYF.

This clonotype was counted a few times. The chain has TRBV12-2 and TRBJ2-3. TRBV12-2 is flagged as a pseudogene. This CDR3 is 11 amino acids long. The CDR3 DNA reads TGTGCAACCTCAGTAACAGATACGCAGTATTTT. Amino acids: CATSVTDTQYF.

J is TRBJ1-5 and V is TRBV5-1; D is perhaps TRBD1 (5 bases). CDR1 and CDR2 from the germline V gene are SGHRS and YFSETQ. Trimming removed 0 bases from V and 5 bases from J, with 9 bases in between. The CDR3 is 14 amino acids. The CDR3 region has the DNA TGCGCCAGCAGCTTGGGGACATCCGATCAGCCCCAGCATTTT. This sequence encodes CASSLGTSDQPQHF.

This clonotype was recorded at least ten times. V is TRBV5-1 and J is TRBJ2-7, with D hard to call. This CDR3 spans 15 amino acids. Germline assignment: CDR1 SGHRS and CDR2 YFSETQ. The ends were cut back, 1 base at V and 3 bases at J, with 14 bases in the middle. The CDR3 DNA reads TGCGCCAGCAGCTTGATTGGGGTTTCTCGCTACGAGCAGTACTTC. It specifies CASSLIGVSRYEQYF.

In this sample, this clonotype turned up a few times. The V gene is TRBV4-3, the J gene TRBJ2-3, with TRBD2 matching 9 bases. V lost 4 bases, J lost 1 base, and 3 bases stayed unmatched. Germline assignment: CDR1 LGHNA and CDR2 YSLEER. The CDR3 totals 15 residues. CDR3 loop: CASSPVAGGTDTQYF. CDR3 coding DNA: TGCGCCAGCAGCCCCGTAGCGGGGGGCACAGATACGCAGTATTTT.

This clonotype occurred a few times. The rearrangement joins TRBV5-1 to TRBJ2-3; D gene unclear. V gave up 4 bases and J gave up 1 base, with 13 bases separating them. The length of the CDR3 is 15 residues. Germline V lookup: CDR1 SGHRS, CDR2 YFSETQ. As DNA, the CDR3 is TGCGCCAGCAGCAGTCCCCCGCCCGGCACAGATACGCAGTATTTT. It yields the protein CASSSPPPGTDTQYF.

This clonotype was counted only a few times. This chain links TRBV5-1 with TRBJ1-5, with D possibly being TRBD1 (5 bases). This CDR3 contains 15 residues. The germline gives CDR1 SGHRS, CDR2 YFSETQ. The ends were cut back, 0 bases at V and 3 bases at J, with 10 bases in the middle. The chain's CDR3 is CASSLASGTNQPQHF. CDR3 DNA sequence: TGCGCCAGCAGCTTGGCGTCAGGGACCAATCAGCCCCAGCATTTT. Full variable domain (rest looked up from reference TRBV5-1 and TRBJ1-5): KAGVTQTPRYLIKTRGQQVTLSCSPISGHRSVSWYQQTPGQGLQFLFEYFSETQRNKGNFPGRFSGRQFSNSRSEMNVSTLELGDSALYLCASSLASGTNQPQHFGDGTRLSIL.

The chain links TRBV7-2 to TRBJ1-5; a possible D gene is TRBD1 (5 bases). This CDR3 comprises 14 residues. V lost 4 bases and J 6 bases, leaving 13 bases between the germline ends. Germline CDR1 and CDR2: SGHTA and FQGNSA. The CDR3 sequence is CASSSLGQGQPQHF. CDR3 nucleotide sequence: TGTGCCAGCAGCTCGCTTGGGCAGGGTCAGCCCCAGCATTTT.

This clonotype was picked up a small number of times. V gene TRBV12-5 combines with J gene TRBJ2-4, with 7 positions matching TRBD2. V shed 5 bases and J 3 bases; nucleotides not matched to a gene: 10. Germline values: CDR1 LGHNT, CDR2 FRNRAP. The CDR3 sequence is 16 residues long. The chain's CDR3 is CASGPAWGEGKNIQYF. CDR3 sequence (DNA): TGTGCTAGTGGTCCCGCGTGGGGGGAGGGCAAAAACATTCAGTACTTC.

This clonotype was detected only a few times. The chain links TRBV5-1 to TRBJ1-1, with D perhaps matching TRBD1 (5 bases). The V and J ends lost 7 bases and 5 bases respectively, with 18 bases between them. This CDR3 spans 14 amino acids. CDR1 and CDR2 from the germline V gene are SGHRS and YFSETQ. The CDR3 DNA sequence: TGCGCCAGCGGCTCGGGGGAGAGCGGTACTGAAGCTTTCTTT. It codes for CASGSGESGTEAFF.

The J gene is TRBJ2-1, the V gene TRBV4-2; 9 positions match TRBD2. The CDR3 extends over 17 amino acids. With 0 bases clipped from V and 5 bases from J, the junction kept 8 bases outside the gene matches. The V gene's germline CDR1 is LGHNA and CDR2 YNFKEQ. CDR3 region: CASSQDLRLAGNNEQFF. CDR3 DNA: TGTGCCAGCAGCCAAGATCTGCGGCTAGCGGGGAACAATGAGCAGTTCTTC.

The chain combines TRBV20-1 with TRBJ1-2, with D perhaps matching TRBD1 (5 bases). The CDR3 extends over 12 amino acids. Germline CDR1 is DFQATT and CDR2 is SNEGSKA (reference sequence). Trimming shortened V by 6 bases and J by 4 bases, and 12 bases separated the two germline ends. CDR3: CSAIREAYGYTF. In DNA form, the CDR3 reads TGCAGTGCCATCAGGGAGGCCTATGGCTACACCTTC.

The table lists this clonotype with a few counts. This sequence joins TRBV28 and TRBJ2-5, with 9 bases fitting TRBD1. CDR3 length equals 15 residues. The ends lost 4 bases at V and 4 bases at J; junction bases unmatched: 7. CDR1 is MDHEN, CDR2 SYDVKM, per germline. CDR3 residues: CASSWGQGGRETQYF. The CDR3 nucleotides are TGTGCCAGCAGTTGGGGACAGGGAGGCCGAGAGACCCAGTACTTC.

CDR3 DNA: TGTGCCAGCAGTCACGACCTTGGGACCCCTTCACCCCTCCACTTT. This translates into CASSHDLGTPSPLHF. V and J are TRBV12-3 or TRBV12-4 and TRBJ1-6; possibly TRBD1 for D (5 bases). V lost 5 bases and J lost 9, with 17 bases in between. The CDR3 consists of 15 residues.

This clonotype has only a few counts. CDR3 DNA sequence: TGTGCCAGCAGCTTAGAAACGGGTCAGCCCCAGCATTTT. Translated: CASSLETGQPQHF. The chain recombines TRBV11-2 with TRBJ1-5, with D uncertain. Per germline, CDR1 SGHAT and CDR2 FQNNGV. The CDR3 contains 13 residues. Trimming took off 0 bases at V and 6 bases at J, with 6 bases between the two ends.